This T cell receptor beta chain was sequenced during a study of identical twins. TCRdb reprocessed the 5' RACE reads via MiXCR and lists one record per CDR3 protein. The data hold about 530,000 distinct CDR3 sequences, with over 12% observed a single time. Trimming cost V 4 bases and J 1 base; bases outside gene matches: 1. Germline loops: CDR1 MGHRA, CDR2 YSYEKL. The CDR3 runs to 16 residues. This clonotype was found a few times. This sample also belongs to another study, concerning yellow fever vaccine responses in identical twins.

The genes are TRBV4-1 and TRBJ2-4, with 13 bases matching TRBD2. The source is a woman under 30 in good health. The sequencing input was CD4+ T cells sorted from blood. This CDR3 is CASSPGLAGAKNIQYF. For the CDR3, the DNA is TGCGCCAGCAGCCCGGGACTAGCGGGGGCCAAAAACATTCAGTACTTC.